This T cell receptor beta chain derives from a study of blood T cell repertoires in COVID-19. As for the study in general: Acute and convalescent COVID-19 samples came from the United States, Italy and Spain. From T cells, B-cell-depleted T cells, or PBMCs came the material, which was cDNA or gDNA.

The count of this clone is one. Per the original data handling: Researchers report that nucleated cell counts were estimated from reference gene primer amplification. Profiling relied on immunoSEQ multiplex PCR, and the TCRdb table lists in-frame clones only, not all of them. V, J and clone size were drawn from that table, and D and trimming were deduced from the DNA. The sample lists about 120,000 clones, approximately 82% seen once, with 12% in the top ten. Germline loops: CDR1 SGHTA, CDR2 FQGTGA. V gave up 4 bases and J gave up 9 bases; unmatched junction bases: 7. The CDR3 has 14 residues. The chain links TRBV7-3 to TRBJ2-1; 9 nucleotides line up with TRBD2. The sequencing sample was made of peripheral blood. The clonotype was recovered from a man aged 55-75 years with acute or convalescent COVID-19. This CDR3 is CASSSAGGHIEQFF. In DNA, the CDR3 is TGTGCCAGCAGCTCTGCGGGAGGGCACATTGAGCAGTTCTTC.